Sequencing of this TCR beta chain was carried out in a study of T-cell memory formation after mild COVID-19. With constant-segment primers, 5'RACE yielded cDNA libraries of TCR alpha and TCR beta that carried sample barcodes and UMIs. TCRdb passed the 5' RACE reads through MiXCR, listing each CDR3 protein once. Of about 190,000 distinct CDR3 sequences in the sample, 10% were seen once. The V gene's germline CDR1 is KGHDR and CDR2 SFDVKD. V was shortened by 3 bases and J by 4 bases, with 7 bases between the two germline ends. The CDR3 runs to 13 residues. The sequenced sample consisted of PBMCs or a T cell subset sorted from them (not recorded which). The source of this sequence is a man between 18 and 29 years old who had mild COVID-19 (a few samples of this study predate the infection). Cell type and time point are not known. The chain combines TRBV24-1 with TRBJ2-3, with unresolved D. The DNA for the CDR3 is TGTGCCACCAGTGATGACGCCTCAGATACGCAGTATTTT. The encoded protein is CATSDDASDTQYF.